The 17 T cell receptor beta chains listed next were all sequenced from one sample in a study of T-cell memory formation after mild COVID-19. From the 5' RACE reads, TCRdb called clonotypes with MiXCR, one entry per CDR3 protein. The table has 300,000 to 400,000 distinct CDR3 sequences, over 25% seen once. Material for sequencing was PBMCs or a T cell subset sorted from them (not recorded which). These receptors all stem from an adult woman who had mild COVID-19 (a few samples of this study predate the infection). Cell type and time point are not known.

The rearrangement uses TRBV23-1 and TRBJ1-1; maybe TRBD1 (6 bases). TRBV23-1 is known as an ORF, though its function is uncertain. V was clipped by 0 bases and J by 1 base, with 24 bases between them. The CDR3 loop spans 20 amino acids. CDR3 bases: TGCGCCAGCAGTCAATCGTTAGGGGGGGGCCCGCCCGACTCGAACACTGAAGCTTTCTTT. Its protein product is CASSQSLGGGPPDSNTEAFF.

This clonotype was recorded at least ten times. J is TRBJ2-1 and V is TRBV20-1; D is uncertain. The germline V and J ends were trimmed by 7 bases and 7 bases, with 5 bases remaining between them. This CDR3 region has 9 residues. CDR1 DFQATT and CDR2 SNEGSKA come from the germline V gene (reference sequence). This chain's CDR3 is CSVTNEQFF. CDR3 nucleotides: TGCAGTGTAACGAATGAGCAGTTCTTC.

The table lists this clonotype with a few counts. This rearrangement joins TRBV12-3 or TRBV12-4 to TRBJ2-7; 9 positions match TRBD2. This CDR3 has 13 residues. V lost 8 bases, J lost 12 bases, and 14 bases stayed unmatched. The CDR3 protein is CASAQRGEEVGYF. CDR3 DNA sequence: TGTGCCAGCGCTCAGCGGGGGGAGGAGGTCGGGTACTTC.

J is TRBJ2-7 and V is TRBV7-9; D uncertain. Germline-derived CDR1 and CDR2 are SEHNR and FQNEAQ (reference sequence). The CDR3 length is 13 residues. V was shortened by 1 base and J by 9 bases, with 13 bases between the two germline ends. The DNA of the CDR3 is TGTGCCAGCAGCTTAGGAGGCATCGAGTTGCAGTACTTC. As protein: CASSLGGIELQYF.

This clonotype turned up a few times. This rearrangement joins TRBV10-3 to TRBJ2-7; D is perhaps TRBD1 (6 bases). Germline V gene sequence: CDR1 ENHRY, CDR2 SYGVKD. V lost 10 bases, J lost 0 bases, and 19 bases lay in between. The CDR3 consists of 15 residues. The CDR3 here is CATSLKTGNSYEQYF. CDR3 DNA: TGTGCCACCTCACTTAAGACAGGTAACTCCTACGAGCAGTACTTC.

This clonotype was detected a few times. The CDR3 DNA reads TGTGCCAGCAGTCCCCGGACTAGCGGGGAGGCCTACGAGCAGTACTTC. Amino acid sequence: CASSPRTSGEAYEQYF. The chain joins TRBV12-3 or TRBV12-4 to TRBJ2-7, with TRBD2 identical over 12 bases. This CDR3 is built from 16 residues. The J segment lost 2 bases and the V segment lost 5 bases, leaving 7 bases of the junction unmatched.

The chain carries TRBV3-1 and TRBJ1-1; 8 nucleotides line up with TRBD1. This CDR3 has 14 amino acids. CDR1 LGHDT and CDR2 YNNKEL come from the germline V gene (reference sequence). Trimming removed 4 bases from V and 1 base from J; junction bases left unmatched: 2. The chain's CDR3 is CASSPRGRNTEAFF. The CDR3 DNA sequence: TGTGCCAGCAGCCCCAGGGGGCGGAACACTGAAGCTTTCTTT.

The rearrangement uses TRBV4-2 and TRBJ2-3; tentatively, D is TRBD2 (6 bases). The V end lost 0 bases, the J end lost 8 bases, and 15 bases lay between the germline ends. The CDR3 spans 15 residues. Looked up from germline, CDR1 is LGHNA and CDR2 is YNFKEQ. The CDR3 bases are TGTGCCAGCAGCCAAGAGGGGGGTAGCGAAGCTACGCAGTATTTT. Translating it yields CASSQEGGSEATQYF.

This clonotype was found a few times. The rearrangement uses TRBV11-3 and TRBJ2-1; 9 nucleotides line up with TRBD2. The CDR3 runs to 16 residues. With V trimmed by 3 bases and J by 3 bases, 6 bases remained unmatched. Looked up from germline, CDR1 is SGHNT and CDR2 is YENEEA. The chain's CDR3 is CASSLATSGFYNEQFF. The CDR3 region has the DNA TGTGCCAGCAGCTTGGCAACTAGCGGGTTCTACAATGAGCAGTTCTTC.

This clonotype was seen more than once but under ten times. In DNA, the CDR3 is TGTGCCAGCAGTTACTCGGTACTAGCGGGGGGGCCGTGGGAGACCCAGTACTTC. It yields the protein CASSYSVLAGGPWETQYF. The V call is TRBV6-6, the J call TRBJ2-5, with 13 bases identical to TRBD2. Germline CDR1 MNHNY, CDR2 SVGAGI (reference sequence). The CDR3 loop spans 18 amino acids. V gave up 0 bases and J gave up 5 bases; unmatched junction bases: 9.

This clonotype was seen only a few times. The J gene is TRBJ2-5, the V gene TRBV7-8, with D possibly TRBD1 on 5 matching bases. Germline-derived CDR1 and CDR2 are SGHVS and FQNEAQ. V was cut by 3 bases and J by 5 bases, with 13 bases left in between. The CDR3 sequence is 14 residues long. The CDR3 region is CASSFDRTAETQYF. CDR3 sequence (DNA): TGTGCCAGCAGCTTCGACAGAACGGCTGAGACCCAGTACTTC.

The rearrangement links TRBV6-5 to TRBJ2-7, with D perhaps matching TRBD2 (7 bases). Deletions cut 0 bases from V and 0 bases from J, with 15 bases between. The CDR3 covers 17 residues. CDR1 MNHEY and CDR2 SVGAGI come from the germline V gene. The chain's CDR3 is CASSYSGGGALSYEQYF. The CDR3 DNA reads TGTGCCAGCAGTTACTCAGGTGGGGGGGCCCTCTCCTACGAGCAGTACTTC.

With regard to this clonotype: At one of its ends the junction is not consistent with the germline gene, which may arise from a read error. This sequence joins TRBV3-1 and TRBJ2-1; no definite D call. The germline V gene has CDR1 LGHDT and CDR2 YNNKEL (reference sequence). The CDR3 has 13 residues. The CDR3 nucleotides read TGTGCCAGCAGCCATGACTCCGACAATGAGCAGTTCTTC. Its protein product is CASSHDSDNEQFF.

This clonotype was counted only a few times. The V call is TRBV7-9, the J call TRBJ2-5; D unresolved. Germline V CDR1 and CDR2: SEHNR, FQNEAQ (reference sequence). The CDR3 contains 17 residues. Trimming removed 5 bases at V and 0 bases at J, with 19 bases between. In DNA, the CDR3 is TGTGCCAGCAGCCCGCGGATCGGTCGTCGATACCAAGAGACCCAGTACTTC. Encoded protein: CASSPRIGRRYQETQYF.

This clonotype was seen at least ten times. The CDR3 DNA is TGCGCCAGCAGCCAAGACTGGGCAGACAATCAGCCCCAGCATTTT. It translates to CASSQDWADNQPQHF. The rearrangement joins TRBV4-3 to TRBJ1-5; D uncertain. Trimming shortened V by 0 bases and J by 3 bases, and 9 bases separated the two germline ends. Per germline, CDR1 LGHNA and CDR2 YSLEER. This CDR3 has 15 residues.

The V call is TRBV20-1, the J call TRBJ2-3; tentatively, D is TRBD1 (6 bases). The CDR3 sequence is 15 residues long. Germline CDR1 is DFQATT and CDR2 is SNEGSKA (reference sequence). V lost 3 bases to trimming and J lost 2 bases, with 15 bases between them. CDR3 DNA: TGCAGTGCTAGGGCAGGGGCTTCCTACACAGATACGCAGTATTTT. Translation gives CSARAGASYTDTQYF.

The chain uses TRBV10-3 and TRBJ1-3; 7 nucleotides agree with TRBD1. Germline V gene lookup returns CDR1 ENHRY and CDR2 SYGVKD. The V segment lost 2 bases and the J segment 4 bases; nucleotides outside the gene matches: 2. The CDR3 is made up of 14 amino acids. CDR3 sequence reads: CAISEDREGNTIYF. CDR3 DNA sequence: TGTGCCATCAGTGAGGACAGGGAAGGAAACACCATATATTTT.